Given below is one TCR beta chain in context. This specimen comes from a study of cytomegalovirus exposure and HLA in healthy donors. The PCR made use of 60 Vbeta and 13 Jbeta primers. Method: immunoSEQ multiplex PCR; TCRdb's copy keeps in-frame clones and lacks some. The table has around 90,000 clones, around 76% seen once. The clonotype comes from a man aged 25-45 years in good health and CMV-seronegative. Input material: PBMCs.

The CDR3 nucleotides read TGTGCCAGCTCACCGGACACAGAATATGGCTACACCTTC. This sequence encodes CASSPDTEYGYTF. V and J are TRBV18 and TRBJ1-2; TRBD1 might be the D (5 bases). Germline V CDR1 and CDR2: KGHSH, LQKENI. V was pared by 3 bases and J by 5 bases, with 10 bases between. This CDR3 has 13 amino acids.